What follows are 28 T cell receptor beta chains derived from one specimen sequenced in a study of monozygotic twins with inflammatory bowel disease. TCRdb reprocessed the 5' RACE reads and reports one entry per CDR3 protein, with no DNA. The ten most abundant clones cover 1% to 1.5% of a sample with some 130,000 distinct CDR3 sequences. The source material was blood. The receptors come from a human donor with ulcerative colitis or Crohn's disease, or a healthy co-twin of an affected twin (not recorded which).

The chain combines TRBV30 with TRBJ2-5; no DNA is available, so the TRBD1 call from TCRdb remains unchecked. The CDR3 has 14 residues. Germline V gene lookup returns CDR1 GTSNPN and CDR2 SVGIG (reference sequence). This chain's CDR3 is CACGQGAQQETQYF.

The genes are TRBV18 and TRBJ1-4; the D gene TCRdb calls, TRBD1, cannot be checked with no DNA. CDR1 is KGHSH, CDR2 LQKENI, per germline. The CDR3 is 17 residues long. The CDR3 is CASSPGRDRGPLEKLFF.

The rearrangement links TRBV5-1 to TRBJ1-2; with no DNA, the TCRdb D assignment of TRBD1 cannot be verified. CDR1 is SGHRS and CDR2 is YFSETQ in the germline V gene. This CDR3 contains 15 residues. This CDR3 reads CASSQGAGESYGYTF.

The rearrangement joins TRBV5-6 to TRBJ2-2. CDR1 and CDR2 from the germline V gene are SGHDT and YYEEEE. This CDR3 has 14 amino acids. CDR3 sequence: CASSPELNTGEPFF.

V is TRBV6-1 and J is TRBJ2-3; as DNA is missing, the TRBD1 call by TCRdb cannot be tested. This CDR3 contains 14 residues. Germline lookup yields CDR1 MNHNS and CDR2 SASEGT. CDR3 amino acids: CASSRRDSTDTQYF.

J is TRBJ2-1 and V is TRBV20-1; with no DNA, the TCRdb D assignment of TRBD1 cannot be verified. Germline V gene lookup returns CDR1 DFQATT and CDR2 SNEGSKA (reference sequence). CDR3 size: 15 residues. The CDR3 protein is CSAINEGAAYNEQFF.

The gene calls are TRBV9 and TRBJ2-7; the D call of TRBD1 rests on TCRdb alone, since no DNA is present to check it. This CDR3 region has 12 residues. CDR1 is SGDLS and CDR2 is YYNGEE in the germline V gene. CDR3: CASSGQGYEQYF.

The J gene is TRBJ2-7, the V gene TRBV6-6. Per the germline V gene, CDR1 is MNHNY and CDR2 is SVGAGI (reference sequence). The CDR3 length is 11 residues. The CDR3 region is CASSYEYEQYF.

The CDR3 loop reads CASSLPAQETQYF. The rearrangement joins TRBV5-5 to TRBJ2-5. Germline V lookup: CDR1 SGHKS, CDR2 YYEKEE (reference sequence). The CDR3 totals 13 residues.

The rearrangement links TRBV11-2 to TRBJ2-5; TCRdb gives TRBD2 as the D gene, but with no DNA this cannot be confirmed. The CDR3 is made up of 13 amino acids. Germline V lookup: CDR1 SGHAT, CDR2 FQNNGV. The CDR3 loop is CASSRGSGETQYF.

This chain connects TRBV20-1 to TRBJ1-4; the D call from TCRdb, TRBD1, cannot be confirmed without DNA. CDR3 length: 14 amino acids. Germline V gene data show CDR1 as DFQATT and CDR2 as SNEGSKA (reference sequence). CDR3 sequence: CSAREQGSSEKLFF.

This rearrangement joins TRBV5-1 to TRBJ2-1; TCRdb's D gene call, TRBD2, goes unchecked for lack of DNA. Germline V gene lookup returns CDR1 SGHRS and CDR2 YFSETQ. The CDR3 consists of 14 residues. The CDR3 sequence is CASSPREASGATVF.

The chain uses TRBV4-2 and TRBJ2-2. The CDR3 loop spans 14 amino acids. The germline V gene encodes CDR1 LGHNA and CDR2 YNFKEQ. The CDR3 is CAGSQTGFLGELFF.

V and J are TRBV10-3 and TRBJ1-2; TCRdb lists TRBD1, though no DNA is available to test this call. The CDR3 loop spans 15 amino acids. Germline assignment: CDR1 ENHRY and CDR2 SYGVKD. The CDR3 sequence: CAIRSEGLPFYGYTF.

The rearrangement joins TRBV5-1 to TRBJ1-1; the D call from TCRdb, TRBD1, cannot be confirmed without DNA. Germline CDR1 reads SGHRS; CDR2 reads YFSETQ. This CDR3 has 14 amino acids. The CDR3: CASSPTTGPTEAFF.

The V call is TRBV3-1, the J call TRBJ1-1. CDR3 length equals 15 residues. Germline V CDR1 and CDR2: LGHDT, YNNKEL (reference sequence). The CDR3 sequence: CASSQGLGLGTEAFF.

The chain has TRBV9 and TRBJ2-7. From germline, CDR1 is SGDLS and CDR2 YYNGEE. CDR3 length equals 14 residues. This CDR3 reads CASSVGGSSYEQYF.

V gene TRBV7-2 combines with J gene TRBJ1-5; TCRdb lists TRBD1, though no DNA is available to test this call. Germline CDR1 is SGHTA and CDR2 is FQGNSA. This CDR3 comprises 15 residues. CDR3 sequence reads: CASSLVARDLQPQHF.

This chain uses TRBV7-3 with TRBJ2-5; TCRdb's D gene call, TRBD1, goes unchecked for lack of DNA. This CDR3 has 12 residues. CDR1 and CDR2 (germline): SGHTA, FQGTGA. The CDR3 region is CASSLRGETQYF.

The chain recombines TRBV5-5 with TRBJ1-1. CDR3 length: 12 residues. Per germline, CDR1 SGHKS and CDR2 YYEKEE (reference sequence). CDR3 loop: CASSLSWDRAFF.

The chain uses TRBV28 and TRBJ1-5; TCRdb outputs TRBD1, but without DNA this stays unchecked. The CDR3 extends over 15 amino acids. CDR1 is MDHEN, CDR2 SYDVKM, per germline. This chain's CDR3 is CASSRDRDRNQPQHF.

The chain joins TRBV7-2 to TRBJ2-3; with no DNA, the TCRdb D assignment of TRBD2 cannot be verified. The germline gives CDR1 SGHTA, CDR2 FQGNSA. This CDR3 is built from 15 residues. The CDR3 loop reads CASSLLGEVADTQYF.

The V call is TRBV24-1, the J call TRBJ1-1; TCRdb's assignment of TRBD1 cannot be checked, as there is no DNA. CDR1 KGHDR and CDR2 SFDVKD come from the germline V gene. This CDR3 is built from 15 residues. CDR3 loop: CATSDPLQGNTEAFF.

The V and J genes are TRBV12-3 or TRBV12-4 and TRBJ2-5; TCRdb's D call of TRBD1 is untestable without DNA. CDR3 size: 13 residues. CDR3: CASRDRGLETQYF.

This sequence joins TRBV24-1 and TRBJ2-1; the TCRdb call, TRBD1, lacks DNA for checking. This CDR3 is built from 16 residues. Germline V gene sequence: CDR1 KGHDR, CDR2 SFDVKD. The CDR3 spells CATSGGGGSSYNEQFF.

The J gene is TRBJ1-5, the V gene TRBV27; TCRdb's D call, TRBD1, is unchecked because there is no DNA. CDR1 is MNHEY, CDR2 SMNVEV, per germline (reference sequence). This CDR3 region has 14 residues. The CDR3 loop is CASSPGPLNQPQHF.

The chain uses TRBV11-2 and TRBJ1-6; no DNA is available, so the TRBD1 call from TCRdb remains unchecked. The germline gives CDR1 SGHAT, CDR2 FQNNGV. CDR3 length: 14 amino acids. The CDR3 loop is CASSLVQGFPTLHF.

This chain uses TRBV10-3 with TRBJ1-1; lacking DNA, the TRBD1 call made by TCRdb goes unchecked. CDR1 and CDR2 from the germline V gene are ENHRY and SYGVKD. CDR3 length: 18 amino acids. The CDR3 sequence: CAISESSGQGAWATEAFF.